This TCR beta chain derives from a study of cytomegalovirus exposure and HLA in healthy donors. General observations from the study: As was reported, the classifier diagnosed cytomegalovirus status with high specificity and sensitivity. A later examination showed that TCR association rates differed by HLA locus, with DRB1 most and HLA-C fewest. CMV serostatus was the only immune exposure information that was available.

The PCR employed 60 Vbeta primers together with 13 Jbeta primers. Assay: immunoSEQ multiplex PCR; the TCRdb copy retains only in-frame clones and omits some. Of about 160,000 clones listed, roughly four fifths are singletons. The CDR3 sequence is 15 residues long. With 5 bases removed from V and 8 bases from J, the gap between germline ends came to 19 bases. Germline loops: CDR1 MNHEY, CDR2 SMNVEV (reference sequence). Concerning this clone itself: Its antigen is as yet unknown.

The chain couples TRBV27 to TRBJ2-1; perhaps TRBD2 as D (5 bases). The TCR was taken from a girl aged 2-10 years in good health and CMV-seropositive. The sequenced sample consisted of PBMCs. The CDR3 DNA is TGTGCCAGCAGTACTCGACTGGGAGCTAGGTATGAGCAGTTCTTC. It encodes CASSTRLGARYEQFF.